The present TCR beta chain was sequenced within a study of T cells in Graves' hyperthyroidism and ophthalmopathy. This clonotype was observed at least ten times. RNA transcripts yielded amplified TCR beta CDR3 regions. In the first-round RT-PCR of the TCR CDR3, the HTBI primer set was used. From the multiplex PCR reads, TCRdb called clonotypes with MiXCR, one entry per CDR3 protein. The sample carries roughly 700,000 distinct CDR3 sequences, 12% to 15% recorded once. The CDR3 has 13 amino acids. V gave up 6 bases and J gave up 5 bases, with 11 bases separating them. Germline CDR1 MNHNS, CDR2 SASEGT. This chain uses TRBV6-1 with TRBJ1-5; possibly TRBD1 for D (5 bases). The receptor's source is a woman under 30 with Graves' hyperthyroidism. The sequenced sample consisted of blood. The CDR3 sequence: CASSGGEDQPQHF. The CDR3 bases are TGTGCCAGCAGCGGAGGGGAGGATCAGCCCCAGCATTTT.